The 21 T cell receptor beta chains below all came from one sample that was sequenced in a study of blood T cell repertoires in COVID-19. Sequenced by immunoSEQ multiplex PCR; TCRdb stores in-frame clones only, minus some. This table has around 250,000 clones, approximately 89% appearing once. Specimen: PBMCs or T cells enriched from blood (not recorded which). The receptor set was obtained from a woman aged 40 to 49 with acute COVID-19.

The chain couples TRBV19 to TRBJ1-4; 7 bases fit TRBD1. From germline, CDR1 is LNHDA and CDR2 SQIVND (reference sequence). CDR3 size: 16 residues. The J segment lost 3 bases and the V segment lost 6 bases, leaving 10 bases of the junction unmatched. CDR3 loop: CASRDLSGGANEKLFF. In DNA, the CDR3 is TGTGCCAGTAGGGACCTATCAGGGGGAGCTAATGAAAAACTGTTTTTT.

The chain is built from TRBV10-3 and TRBJ2-3; D is possibly TRBD2 (5 bases). Germline loops: CDR1 ENHRY, CDR2 SYGVKD. CDR3 length equals 13 residues. Deletions cut 7 bases from V and 2 bases from J, with 10 bases between. The CDR3 here is CAINGLVTDTQYF. CDR3 bases: TGTGCCATCAACGGACTGGTCACAGATACGCAGTATTTT.

The V gene is TRBV7-2, the J gene TRBJ2-5; 7 nucleotides line up with TRBD1. With V trimmed by 3 bases and J by 14 bases, 6 bases remained unmatched. CDR1 is SGHTA and CDR2 is FQGNSA in the germline V gene. The CDR3 totals 11 residues. CDR3 in DNA: TGTGCCAGCAGCTTGTCGGGACAGTCATACTTC. Encoded protein: CASSLSGQSYF.

This sequence joins TRBV5-1 and TRBJ1-1, with 7 bases identical to TRBD1. CDR3 length: 13 amino acids. J gave up 8 bases and V 4 bases, and 8 bases lay outside the gene matches. Germline assignment: CDR1 SGHRS and CDR2 YFSETQ. CDR3 protein: CASSMGQIFEAFF. The CDR3 DNA follows: TGCGCCAGCAGCATGGGACAGATCTTCGAAGCTTTCTTT.

V usage is TRBV18 and J usage is TRBJ2-1; D uncertain. The CDR3 covers 14 residues. V gave up 3 bases and J gave up 0 bases, with 6 bases separating them. Germline assignment: CDR1 KGHSH and CDR2 LQKENI. DNA for the CDR3: TGTGCCAGCTCACCGTCATTCTCCTACAATGAGCAGTTCTTC. It yields the protein CASSPSFSYNEQFF.

The genes are TRBV5-5 and TRBJ1-2; D ambiguous. This CDR3 has 13 amino acids. Germline V gene lookup returns CDR1 SGHKS and CDR2 YYEKEE (reference sequence). V was trimmed by 0 bases and J by 3 bases, leaving 6 bases between them. The CDR3 nucleotides read TGTGCCAGCAGCTTGGACGGGGACTATGGCTACACCTTC. It encodes CASSLDGDYGYTF.

J is TRBJ2-7 and V is TRBV5-6, with TRBD2 matching 9 bases. From germline, CDR1 is SGHDT and CDR2 YYEEEE. The CDR3 contains 14 residues. V lost 0 bases and J lost 4; bases outside the gene matches: 2. DNA for the CDR3: TGTGCCAGCAGCTTGGGACTAGCGGAGTACGAGCAGTACTTC. Translation: CASSLGLAEYEQYF.

This chain connects TRBV24-1 to TRBJ2-5; 13 positions agree with TRBD2. The CDR3 runs 18 residues. Looked up from germline, CDR1 is KGHDR and CDR2 is SFDVKD. The V gene end was trimmed by 5 bases and the J gene end by 0 bases; junction bases not matched to a gene: 8. In DNA, the CDR3 is TGTGCCACCAGTGCCGCCACCGGGACTAGCGGGAACCAAGAGACCCAGTACTTC. This encodes CATSAATGTSGNQETQYF.

The chain carries TRBV5-1 and TRBJ2-1, with 10 bases identical to TRBD2. V was clipped by 0 bases and J by 5 bases; unmatched bases: 5. The CDR3 runs 16 residues. Germline V gives CDR1 SGHRS, CDR2 YFSETQ. DNA of the CDR3: TGCGCCAGCAGCTTGGTCCTAGCGGGAGTAAACAATGAGCAGTTCTTC. Its protein product is CASSLVLAGVNNEQFF.

CDR3 DNA: TGTGCCTGGAGTCAAAGCGGGACAGGGTACACCTACGAGCAGTACTTC. Amino acid sequence: CAWSQSGTGYTYEQYF. V usage is TRBV30 and J usage is TRBJ2-7; TRBD1 aligns across 9 bases. Trimming removed 2 bases from V and 2 bases from J; junction bases left unmatched: 10. Germline V gene sequence: CDR1 GTSNPN, CDR2 SVGIG (reference sequence). This CDR3 comprises 16 residues.

This chain links TRBV5-4 with TRBJ1-4; 10 bases line up with TRBD1. CDR1 is SGHNT, CDR2 YYREEE, per germline (reference sequence). The CDR3 sequence is 15 residues long. Trimming took 0 bases from V and 5 from J; bases not matched to a gene: 1. The CDR3 loop is CASSLGTGGNEKLFF. The CDR3 region has the DNA TGTGCCAGCAGCTTGGGGACAGGGGGAAATGAAAAACTGTTTTTT.

This chain connects TRBV7-9 to TRBJ2-7; 10 positions agree with TRBD1. This CDR3 spans 14 amino acids. In germline, CDR1 is SEHNR, CDR2 FQNEAQ (reference sequence). V lost 6 bases to trimming and J lost 3 bases; unmatched junction nucleotides: 5. The CDR3 protein is CASSSGTGDYEQYV. The CDR3 bases are TGTGCCAGCAGTTCCGGGACAGGGGACTACGAGCAGTACGTC.

This chain uses TRBV3-1 (or the pseudogene TRBV3-2) with TRBJ1-2, with unresolved D. This CDR3 has 12 amino acids. Germline V CDR1 and CDR2: LGHDT, YNNKEL (reference sequence). Trimming stripped 0 bases from V and 7 bases from J, with 6 bases between. The CDR3 loop is CASSQDEGGYTF. The CDR3 nucleotides are TGTGCCAGCAGCCAAGATGAGGGTGGCTACACCTTC.

V is TRBV19 and J is TRBJ2-1; TRBD2 matches at 8 bases. The trim removed 3 bases at V and 2 bases at J, leaving 9 bases unmatched. The CDR3 sequence is 17 residues long. Per the germline V gene, CDR1 is LNHDA and CDR2 is SQIVND (reference sequence). Written as DNA, the CDR3 is TGTGCCAGTAGTATCCCCCCCGGCGGGAGGCCCTACAATGAGCAGTTCTTC. This gives the protein CASSIPPGGRPYNEQFF.

The J gene is TRBJ2-1, the V gene TRBV19, with 7 bases that match TRBD2. The CDR3 has 14 amino acids. CDR1 and CDR2 (germline): LNHDA, SQIVND (reference sequence). V was pared by 5 bases and J by 0 bases, with 1 base of the junction left unmatched. DNA of the CDR3: TGTGCCAGTAGTTGGACTAGCTCCTACAATGAGCAGTTCTTC. Translating gives CASSWTSSYNEQFF.

The J gene is TRBJ2-1, the V gene TRBV11-3, with 10 positions matching TRBD1. The V and J ends lost 4 bases and 10 bases, in that order; junction bases with no gene match: 1. The CDR3 loop spans 12 amino acids. Germline values: CDR1 SGHNT, CDR2 YENEEA. The CDR3 region is CASSSDRGEQFF. In DNA form, the CDR3 reads TGTGCCAGCAGCTCGGACAGGGGGGAGCAGTTCTTC.

The V gene is TRBV30, the J gene TRBJ1-2; 11 nucleotides match TRBD1. Trimming took 5 bases from V and 3 from J; bases not matched to a gene: 11. Germline V CDR1 and CDR2: GTSNPN, SVGIG (reference sequence). This CDR3 is 16 amino acids long. CDR3 in DNA: TGTGCCTGGGCGGGGACAGGGGGAAGAAGGGACTATGGCTACACCTTC. The encoded protein is CAWAGTGGRRDYGYTF.

The chain employs TRBV29-1 and TRBJ2-5; weak D call: TRBD2 (6 bases). The germline V and J ends were trimmed by 0 bases and 3 bases, with 20 bases remaining between them. This CDR3 spans 17 amino acids. Germline V lookup: CDR1 SQVTM, CDR2 ANQGSEA. Written as DNA, the CDR3 is TGCAGCGTTGAAGATCTTAAGGGATTAGCGGATGAAGAGACCCAGTACTTC. Translation: CSVEDLKGLADEETQYF.

The V gene is TRBV6-2 or TRBV6-3, the J gene TRBJ2-7; maybe TRBD2 (6 bases). Germline values: CDR1 MNHEY, CDR2 SVGEGT. The V end lost 2 bases, the J end lost 7 bases, and 6 bases lay between the germline ends. The CDR3 runs to 11 residues. As DNA, the CDR3 is TGTGCCAGCAGTTACGGGGGGGAGCAGTACGTC. Its protein product is CASSYGGEQYV.

The chain uses TRBV5-1 and TRBJ2-1; unclear D gene. Germline values: CDR1 SGHRS, CDR2 YFSETQ. The CDR3 sequence is 15 residues long. Between the trimmed V and J ends, which lost 0 bases and 7 bases, there was a span of 14 bases. The CDR3 loop is CASSLDAVSTNEQFF. CDR3 coding DNA: TGCGCCAGCAGCTTGGATGCGGTATCTACAAATGAGCAGTTCTTC.

This chain uses TRBV7-2 with TRBJ1-5; 11 positions match TRBD1. V lost 5 bases, J lost 6 bases, and 3 bases stayed unmatched. The CDR3 spans 14 residues. In germline, CDR1 is SGHTA, CDR2 FQGNSA. CDR3 nucleotide sequence: TGTGCCAGCAGCCCGGGACAGGGGGTTCAGCCCCAGCATTTT. Its translation: CASSPGQGVQPQHF. Full variable domain (rest looked up from reference TRBV7-2 and TRBJ1-5): GAGVSQSPSNKVTEKGKDVELRCDPISGHTALYWYRQSLGQGLEFLIYFQGNSAPDKSGLPSDRFSAERTGGSVSTLTIQRTQQEDSAVYLCASSPGQGVQPQHFGDGTRLSIL.